This T cell receptor beta chain appears in the sequencing data of a study of long-term antiretroviral therapy in people with HIV (dated by TCRdb to 2021 to 2024). Context from the whole study: Collection of the earliest samples took place about a decade ahead of the 2015 WHO recommendation for immediate ART, at a time when ART was typically delayed until CD4 counts fell. A retrospective serial study tested whether changes in peripheral blood TRB repertoire composition and diversity were associated with ART initiation and durable HIV suppression. A total of fewer than 250 cryopreserved PBMC samples came from 25 to 35 adults with confirmed HIV infection and were collected serially over a mean of roughly six years (range 1-12). About 40% of the 30 participants with HIV were female. No cross-contamination during QIAcube processing was seen in test extractions of a monoclonal T-cell line run alongside about 33 polyclonal samples. Study-wide findings and limitations: The samples were dated from the mid-2000s to the late 2010s, and the ART regimens that were used may be less effective than current ART regimens. A significant increase in TRB diversity was found to be associated with ART initiation, although TRB diversity was observed to remain significantly below that of transplant donor controls even after long-term ART. CDR3 length ranges in HIV repertoires were narrower than in controls, and network structure suggested an antigen-experienced repertoire with only a slight naive shift after ART. Since PBMC availability was limited, sequencing covered only the TCR beta chain, with no alpha chain pairing. At every time point, the repertoire was dominated by expanded TRB clones first identified before ART initiation, although this dominance fluctuated and, in many PLHIV, declined after ART. Inferences about post-ART repertoire changes were limited because no data were available on ART adherence, viral resistance or therapy changes. Unsorted PBMC were profiled instead of sorted CD4+ and CD8+ T cells because pre-ART samples had limited cell numbers.

Participants were included only if at least one PBMC sample before ART initiation and at least two post-ART samples were available. All participants with HIV were treated in the United States of America. Cryopreserved samples of about 1-10 million PBMC were thawed and washed before DNA extraction. At the time of the earliest PBMC sample, participants with HIV were aged between about 23 and 54 years. PBMC samples were contributed by each participant from 1-4 timepoints before ART initiation and 2-8 timepoints after ART initiation, with a median of 7 samples. Serial HIV viral load, CD4+ T-cell count, ART history and demographic data were obtained for every participant. A Qiagen kit on a QIAcube was used to extract genomic DNA from unsorted PBMC, with samples processed in batches of 12. With regard to this clone: Its antigen specificity is not known. Base qualities are not provided; no much larger clone lies one nucleotide away.

Sequencing of the TRB variable region was done with the immunoSEQ hsTCRB v3.0 assay at survey level resolution. A depth of roughly 40,000-55,000 T-cell genomes per sample was targeted for TRB sequencing. An Illumina MiSeq with a v3 150-cycle kit was used to sequence the pooled TRB libraries. Per the authors' processing: Repertoire analysis was performed in R inside a reproducible Nextflow workflow that covered QC, data transformation and analysis. LymphoSeq2, an R package for exploring AIRR-Seq data, was used to implement the custom analyses. A few samples yielding fewer than 5000 total TRB sequences were excluded, leaving 188 analyzed HIV repertoires. Of the roughly 190 retained HIV repertoires, over 55 were collected before and 120 to 130 after ART initiation. Each repertoire was downsampled to 5000 TRB nucleotide sequences, and summary statistics were averaged across 100 downsampling iterations. TRB sequences were retained for analysis only if CDR3 regions of at least seven amino acids were present. A Shannon entropy-derived clonality score and the Gini coefficient were used to measure diversity. In the repertoire networks, any two of the top 5000 CDR3 amino acid sequences were connected whenever the two sequences differed by an edit distance of one. For TRB CDR3 amino acid sequences, GLIPH2 was used to predict antigen specificity groups and MHC restriction. To flag known CMV, EBV, HIV or tissue antigen associations, CDR3 amino acid sequences were matched against VDJdb and McPAS-TCR. Pre-ART, post-ART and control groups were compared with Wilcoxon signed-rank tests and Holm-Bonferroni correction. TCRdb re-hosts the immuneACCESS table, in-frame sequences only. Its copies lack some clones; in the studies checked, an unresolved V gene accounts for under half of them, and the cause for the rest is not known. The V and J calls and the clone size are those of that table, but D and trimming were determined from the DNA. For this sample there are about 19,000 clones; over 80% appear just once. 4.1% of the sample is taken by the ten largest.

The germline V gene (reference sequence) gives CDR1 as SEHNR and CDR2 as FQNEAQ. The CDR3 contains 15 residues, cysteine and phenylalanine counted. This entry keeps only the CDR3 DNA: 45 bases, framed from base 1. V loses 2 bases at its end and J loses 8 bases; junction bases beyond the gene matches: 8. The V gene is TRBV7-9 and the J gene is TRBJ1-4; 7 middle bases align to TRBD1. The specimen was unsorted PBMCs, collected 2.1 years after starting antiretroviral therapy. The TCR originated in a man aged 18 to 29 with HIV. The nucleotide sequence is given as TGTGCCAGCAGCTTAATAGGGCAGGGGGGAGAAAAACTGTTTTTT. Its coded protein is CASSLIGQGGEKLFF.